What follows are 12 T cell receptor beta chains derived from one specimen sequenced in a study of blood T cell repertoires in COVID-19. TCRdb's copy holds only in-frame clones and misses some; the assay was immunoSEQ multiplex PCR. This table holds 200,000 to 250,000 clones, roughly 88% found once. Input material: peripheral blood. Receptor source: a man between 25 and 39 years old who had recovered from COVID-19.

The rearrangement joins TRBV5-4 to TRBJ2-7; 10 bases agree with TRBD2. V shed 0 bases and J 5 bases; nucleotides not matched to a gene: 2. CDR1 SGHNT and CDR2 YYREEE come from the germline V gene (reference sequence). The CDR3 is 14 residues long. Here the CDR3 DNA reads TGTGCCAGCAGCTTGGAAGCGGGGGGGAACGAGCAGTACTTC. Translating gives CASSLEAGGNEQYF.

The chain carries TRBV19 and TRBJ1-4, with D hard to call. Germline V gives CDR1 LNHDA, CDR2 SQIVND (reference sequence). The CDR3 length is 15 residues. Trimming pared 3 bases from V and 14 bases from J, leaving 22 bases between. DNA of the CDR3: TGTGCCAGTAGTATCGTTGGCAGGCCCTCGGGAGGGCTGTTTTTT. This sequence encodes CASSIVGRPSGGLFF.

This clone was seen a handful of times. The V and J genes are TRBV5-4 and TRBJ1-5; D uncertain. The V and J ends lost 5 bases and 5 bases respectively, with 5 bases between them. CDR3 length equals 11 residues. Germline values: CDR1 SGHNT, CDR2 YYREEE (reference sequence). The CDR3 DNA is TGTGCCAGCAGTCCCTATCAGCCCCAGCATTTT. It is translated as CASSPYQPQHF.

V is TRBV5-4 and J is TRBJ2-7; TRBD1 aligns across 7 bases. The junction had 12 bases not matched to a gene; V was cut back by 5 bases and J by 7 bases. Germline V gene lookup returns CDR1 SGHNT and CDR2 YYREEE (reference sequence). CDR3 length equals 14 residues. CDR3 coding DNA: TGTGCCAGCAGACAGACAGGGTTGTTCGGGGAGCAGTACTTC. Translated: CASRQTGLFGEQYF.

The chain links TRBV30 to TRBJ1-2; D gene ambiguous. The CDR3 is made up of 13 amino acids. CDR1 and CDR2 from the germline V gene are GTSNPN and SVGIG (reference sequence). Trimming took 8 bases from V and 4 from J, leaving 17 bases between them. CDR3 amino acids: CARSGRPSYGYTF. CDR3 DNA: TGTGCCCGAAGTGGGAGGCCGTCCTATGGCTACACCTTC.

The chain recombines TRBV11-2 with TRBJ1-6; TRBD1 agrees at 10 bases. The CDR3 runs to 15 residues. The J segment lost 7 bases and the V segment lost 1 base, leaving 1 base of the junction unmatched. Germline CDR1 reads SGHAT; CDR2 reads FQNNGV. CDR3 DNA: TGTGCCAGCAGCTTAGGACAGGGGGCGAATTCACCCCTCCACTTT. This codes for CASSLGQGANSPLHF.

The chain employs TRBV7-9 and TRBJ1-3, with 7 bases fitting TRBD1. The CDR3 is made up of 16 amino acids. The junction had 5 bases not matched to a gene; V was cut back by 3 bases and J by 0 bases. CDR1 and CDR2 from the germline V gene are SEHNR and FQNEAQ (reference sequence). The CDR3 loop reads CASSLTGSSSGNTIYF. The CDR3 region has the DNA TGTGCCAGCAGCTTGACAGGGTCGTCCTCTGGAAACACCATATATTTT.

The gene calls are TRBV7-9 and TRBJ2-1, with D perhaps matching TRBD2 (6 bases). The germline V gene has CDR1 SEHNR and CDR2 FQNEAQ (reference sequence). The V end was cut by 5 bases, the J end by 0 bases, with 11 bases between. The CDR3 consists of 15 residues. CDR3 coding DNA: TGTGCCAGCAGCCCAACAGCGGGCTCCTACAATGAGCAGTTCTTC. Translation gives CASSPTAGSYNEQFF. Complete variable domain (other parts from reference TRBV7-9 and TRBJ2-1): DTGVSQNPRHKITKRGQNVTFRCDPISEHNRLYWYRQTLGQGPEFLTYFQNEAQLEKSRLLSDRFSAERPKGSFSTLEIQRTEQGDSAMYLCASSPTAGSYNEQFFGPGTRLTVL.

V is TRBV19 and J is TRBJ1-5, with D hard to call. The CDR3 runs 14 residues. With 3 bases removed from V and 3 bases from J, the gap between germline ends came to 9 bases. Germline V gene lookup returns CDR1 LNHDA and CDR2 SQIVND (reference sequence). The CDR3 coding sequence is TGTGCCAGTAGTATCGACACGTCCAATCAGCCCCAGCATTTT. Its protein is CASSIDTSNQPQHF. Full variable domain (missing parts from reference TRBV19 and TRBJ1-5): DGGITQSPKYLFRKEGQNVTLSCEQNLNHDAMYWYRQDPGQGLRLIYYSQIVNDFQKGDIAEGYSVSREKKESFPLTVTSAQKNPTAFYLCASSIDTSNQPQHFGDGTRLSIL.

The V gene is TRBV4-1, the J gene TRBJ2-7; 9 nucleotides match TRBD1. Germline CDR1 reads MGHRA; CDR2 reads YSYEKL. The trim removed 3 bases at V and 4 bases at J, leaving 4 bases unmatched. The CDR3 contains 14 residues. CDR3 region: CASSHGTGNYEQYF. CDR3 nucleotide sequence: TGCGCCAGCAGCCATGGGACAGGGAATTACGAGCAGTACTTC.

The genes are TRBV19 and TRBJ2-7, with TRBD2 matching 7 bases. The CDR3 is 16 residues long. J lost 3 bases, V lost 10 bases, and 18 bases had no gene match. The V gene's germline CDR1 is LNHDA and CDR2 SQIVND (reference sequence). The CDR3 loop reads CATSSGAFRSFYEQYF. The CDR3 nucleotides read TGTGCCACCTCAAGCGGGGCCTTCCGTTCTTTCTACGAGCAGTACTTC.

The chain carries TRBV7-2 and TRBJ1-5, with TRBD1 matching over 8 bases. V was pared by 5 bases and J by 9 bases, with 12 bases of the junction left unmatched. CDR1 is SGHTA and CDR2 is FQGNSA in the germline V gene. The CDR3 has 15 residues. The CDR3 DNA reads TGTGCCAGCAGCGAGGACAGGGCATCCCGGGTGCCCCAGCATTTT. It is translated as CASSEDRASRVPQHF.